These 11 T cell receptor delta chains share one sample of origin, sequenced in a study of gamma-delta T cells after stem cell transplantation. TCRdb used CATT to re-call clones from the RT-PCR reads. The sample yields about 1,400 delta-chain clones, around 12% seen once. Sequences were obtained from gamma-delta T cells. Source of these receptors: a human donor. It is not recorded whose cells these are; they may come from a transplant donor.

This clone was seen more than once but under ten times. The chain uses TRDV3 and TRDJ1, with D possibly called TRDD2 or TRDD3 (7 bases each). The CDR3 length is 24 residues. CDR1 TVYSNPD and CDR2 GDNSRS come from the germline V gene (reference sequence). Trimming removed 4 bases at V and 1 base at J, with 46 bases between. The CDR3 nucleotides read TGTGCCTCGGGGGTGTTTGGCATTCCTACTAACGGTATTGTACGGGGGATTTCCACCGATAAACTCATCTTT. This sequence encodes CASGVFGIPTNGIVRGISTDKLIF.

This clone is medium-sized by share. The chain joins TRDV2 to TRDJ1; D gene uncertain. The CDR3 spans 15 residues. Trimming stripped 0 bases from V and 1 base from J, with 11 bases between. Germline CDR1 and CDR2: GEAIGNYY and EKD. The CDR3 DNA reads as TGTGCCTGTGACACCATGGCCCCGGGCACCGATAAACTCATCTTT. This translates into CACDTMAPGTDKLIF.

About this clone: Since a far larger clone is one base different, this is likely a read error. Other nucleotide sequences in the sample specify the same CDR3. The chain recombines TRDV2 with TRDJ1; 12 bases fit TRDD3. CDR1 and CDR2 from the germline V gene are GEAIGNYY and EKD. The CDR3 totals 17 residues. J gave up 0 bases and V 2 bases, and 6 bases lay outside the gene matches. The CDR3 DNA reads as TGTGCCTGTGACAGCCTACTGGGGGATACACACACCGATAAACTCATCTTT. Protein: CACDSLLGDTHTDKLIF.

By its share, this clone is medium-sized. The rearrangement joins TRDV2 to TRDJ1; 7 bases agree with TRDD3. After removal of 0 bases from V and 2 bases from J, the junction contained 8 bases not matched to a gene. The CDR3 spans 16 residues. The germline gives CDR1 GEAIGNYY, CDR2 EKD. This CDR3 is CACDTGWGNRTDKLIF. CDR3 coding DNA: TGTGCCTGTGACACCGGTTGGGGGAATAGGACCGATAAACTCATCTTT.

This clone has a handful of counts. CDR3 DNA sequence: TGTGCTCTTGGGTACTTCTACGTTCTGGGGGACCCTAGGCGGAGTGATAAACTCATCTTT. Translating gives CALGYFYVLGDPRRSDKLIF. The V call is TRDV1, the J call TRDJ1, with 8 nucleotides matching TRDD3. This CDR3 contains 20 residues. Germline CDR1 TSWWSYY, CDR2 QGS. J gave up 5 bases and V 5 bases, and 25 bases lay outside the gene matches.

The CDR3 DNA is TGTGCTCTTGGGGCTCCTTACTGGGGACCTACCACCGATAAACTCATCTTT. It specifies CALGAPYWGPTTDKLIF. The V call is TRDV1, the J call TRDJ1; 7 bases align to TRDD3. The length of the CDR3 is 17 residues. Germline trimming cut 4 bases from V and 1 base from J; bases unmatched to any gene: 12. Germline V CDR1 and CDR2: TSWWSYY, QGS.

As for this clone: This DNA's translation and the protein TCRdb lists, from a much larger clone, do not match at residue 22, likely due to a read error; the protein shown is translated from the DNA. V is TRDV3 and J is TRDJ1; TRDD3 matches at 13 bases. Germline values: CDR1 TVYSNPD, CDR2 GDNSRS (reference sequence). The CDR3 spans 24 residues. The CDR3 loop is CAFNRKPPLRGLGDTRGNTDKPIF. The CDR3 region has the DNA TGTGCCTTTAATCGGAAACCCCCACTACGGGGACTGGGGGATACGCGGGGGAACACCGATAAACCCATCTTT.

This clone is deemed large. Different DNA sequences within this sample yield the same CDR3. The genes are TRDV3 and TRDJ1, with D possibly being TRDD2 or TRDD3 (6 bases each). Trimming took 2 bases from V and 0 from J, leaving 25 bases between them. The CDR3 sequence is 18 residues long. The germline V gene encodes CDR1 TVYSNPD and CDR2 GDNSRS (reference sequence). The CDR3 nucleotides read TGTGCCTTTTTACCTTCCCACTTTTACTGGGCGTACACCGATAAACTCATCTTT. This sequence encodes CAFLPSHFYWAYTDKLIF.

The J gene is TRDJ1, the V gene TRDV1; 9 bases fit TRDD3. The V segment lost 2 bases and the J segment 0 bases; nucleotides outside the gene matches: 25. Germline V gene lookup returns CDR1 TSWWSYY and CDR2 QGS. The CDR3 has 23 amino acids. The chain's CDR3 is CALGELVVLRTAWGYGNTDKLIF. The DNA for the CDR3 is TGTGCTCTTGGGGAATTAGTTGTCCTACGTACTGCTTGGGGATACGGGAACACCGATAAACTCATCTTT.

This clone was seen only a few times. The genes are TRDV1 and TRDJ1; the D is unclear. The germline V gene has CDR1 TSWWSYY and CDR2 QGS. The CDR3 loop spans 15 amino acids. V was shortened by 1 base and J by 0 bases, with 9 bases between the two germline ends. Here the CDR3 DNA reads TGTGCTCTTGGGGAACGCGGACTGTACACCGATAAACTCATCTTT. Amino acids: CALGERGLYTDKLIF.

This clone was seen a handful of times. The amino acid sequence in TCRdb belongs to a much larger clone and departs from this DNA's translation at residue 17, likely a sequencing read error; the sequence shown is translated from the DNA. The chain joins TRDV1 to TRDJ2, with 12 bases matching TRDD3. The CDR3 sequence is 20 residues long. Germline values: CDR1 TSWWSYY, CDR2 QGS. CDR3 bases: TGTGCTCTTGGGGAACTCGAAGTACTGGGGGATACTCCTTTGACAGCAAAACTCTTCTTT. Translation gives CALGELEVLGDTPLTAKLFF.